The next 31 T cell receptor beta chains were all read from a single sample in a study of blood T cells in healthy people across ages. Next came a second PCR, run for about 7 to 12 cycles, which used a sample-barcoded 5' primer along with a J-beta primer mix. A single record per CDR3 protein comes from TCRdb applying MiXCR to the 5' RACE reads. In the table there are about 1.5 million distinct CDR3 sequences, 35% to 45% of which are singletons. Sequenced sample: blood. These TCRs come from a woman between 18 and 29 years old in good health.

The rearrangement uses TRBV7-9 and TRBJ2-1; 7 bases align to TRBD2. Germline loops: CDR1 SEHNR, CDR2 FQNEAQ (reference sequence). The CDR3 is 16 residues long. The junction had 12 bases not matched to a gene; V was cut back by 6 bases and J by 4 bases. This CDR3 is CASRSMRSGFYNEQFF. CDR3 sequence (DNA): TGTGCCAGCAGGAGTATGCGTAGCGGGTTTTACAATGAGCAGTTCTTC.

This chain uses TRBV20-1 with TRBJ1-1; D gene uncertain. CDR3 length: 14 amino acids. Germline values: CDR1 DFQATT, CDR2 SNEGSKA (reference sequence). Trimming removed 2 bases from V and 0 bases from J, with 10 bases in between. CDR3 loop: CSARLAQLNTEAFF. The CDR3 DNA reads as TGCAGTGCTAGATTGGCCCAACTGAACACTGAAGCTTTCTTT.

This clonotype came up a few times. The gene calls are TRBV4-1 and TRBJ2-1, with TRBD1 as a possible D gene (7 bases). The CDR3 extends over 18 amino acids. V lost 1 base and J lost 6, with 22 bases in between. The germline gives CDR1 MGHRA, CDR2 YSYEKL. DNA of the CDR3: TGCGCCAGCAGCCAAGCGCGGGGCGACAGGGATGTCCTCAATGAGCAGTTCTTC. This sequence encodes CASSQARGDRDVLNEQFF.

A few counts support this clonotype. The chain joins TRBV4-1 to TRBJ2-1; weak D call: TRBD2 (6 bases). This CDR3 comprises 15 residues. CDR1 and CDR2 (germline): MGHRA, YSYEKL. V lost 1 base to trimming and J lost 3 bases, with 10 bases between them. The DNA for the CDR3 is TGCGCCAGCAGCCAAGCGGGAGTGGGCTACAATGAGCAGTTCTTC. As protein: CASSQAGVGYNEQFF.

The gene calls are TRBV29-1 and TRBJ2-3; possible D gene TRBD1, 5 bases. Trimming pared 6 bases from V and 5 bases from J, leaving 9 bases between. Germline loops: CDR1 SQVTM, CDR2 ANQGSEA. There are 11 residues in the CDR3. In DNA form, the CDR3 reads TGCAGCGTCGACAGTTTAGATACGCAGTATTTT. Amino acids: CSVDSLDTQYF.

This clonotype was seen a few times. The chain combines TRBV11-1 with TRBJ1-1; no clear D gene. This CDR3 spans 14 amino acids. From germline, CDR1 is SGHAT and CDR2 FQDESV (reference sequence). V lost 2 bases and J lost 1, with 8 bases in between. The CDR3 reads CASSLPNRNTEAFF. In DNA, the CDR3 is TGTGCCAGCAGCTTACCTAACAGGAACACTGAAGCTTTCTTT.

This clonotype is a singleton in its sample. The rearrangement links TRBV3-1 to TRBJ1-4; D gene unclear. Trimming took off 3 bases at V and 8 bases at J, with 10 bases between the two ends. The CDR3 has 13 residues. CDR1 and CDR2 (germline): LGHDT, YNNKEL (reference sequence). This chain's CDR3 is CASSQWSDEKLFF. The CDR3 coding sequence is TGTGCCAGCAGCCAGTGGAGCGACGAAAAACTGTTTTTT.

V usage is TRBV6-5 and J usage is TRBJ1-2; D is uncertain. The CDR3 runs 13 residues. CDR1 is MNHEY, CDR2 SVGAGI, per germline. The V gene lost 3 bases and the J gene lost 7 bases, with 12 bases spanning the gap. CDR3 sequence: CASSYSGNTGYTF. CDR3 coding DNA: TGTGCCAGCAGTTATTCGGGGAACACTGGCTACACCTTC.

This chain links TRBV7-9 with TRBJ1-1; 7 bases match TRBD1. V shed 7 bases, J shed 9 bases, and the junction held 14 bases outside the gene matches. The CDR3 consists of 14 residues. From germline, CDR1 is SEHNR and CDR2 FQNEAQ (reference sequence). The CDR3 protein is CASTPPSGTAQAFF. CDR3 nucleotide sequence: TGTGCCAGCACCCCTCCTTCCGGGACAGCTCAAGCTTTCTTT.

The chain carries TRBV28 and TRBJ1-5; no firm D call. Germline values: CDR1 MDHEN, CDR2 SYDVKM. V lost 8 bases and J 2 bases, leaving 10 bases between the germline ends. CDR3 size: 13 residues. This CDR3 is CASVIFGNQPQHF. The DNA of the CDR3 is TGTGCCAGCGTTATATTCGGCAATCAGCCCCAGCATTTT.

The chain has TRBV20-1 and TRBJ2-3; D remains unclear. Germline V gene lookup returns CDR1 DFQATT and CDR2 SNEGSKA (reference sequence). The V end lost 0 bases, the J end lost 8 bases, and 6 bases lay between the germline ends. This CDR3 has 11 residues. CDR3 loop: CSARDPGTQYF. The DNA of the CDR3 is TGCAGTGCTAGAGATCCGGGTACGCAGTATTTT.

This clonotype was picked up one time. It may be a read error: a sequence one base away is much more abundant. The CDR3 region has the DNA TGTGCCAGCGGTTACATGGAGCAAGAGACCCAGTACTTC. It yields the protein CASGYMEQETQYF. This rearrangement joins TRBV6-2 or TRBV6-3 to TRBJ2-5, with no clear D. Germline V gives CDR1 MNHEY, CDR2 SVGEGT. CDR3 length equals 13 residues.

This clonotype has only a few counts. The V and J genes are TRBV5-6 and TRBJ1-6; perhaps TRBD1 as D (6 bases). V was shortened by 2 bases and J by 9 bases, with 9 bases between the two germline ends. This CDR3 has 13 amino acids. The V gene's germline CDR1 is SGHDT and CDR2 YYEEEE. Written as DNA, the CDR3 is TGTGCCAGCAGCTTACGGGGGCCTTCACCCCTCCACTTT. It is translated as CASSLRGPSPLHF.

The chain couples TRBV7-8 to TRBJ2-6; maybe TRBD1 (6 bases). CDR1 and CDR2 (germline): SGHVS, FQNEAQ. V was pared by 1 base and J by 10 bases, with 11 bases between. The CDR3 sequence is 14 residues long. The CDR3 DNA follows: TGTGCCAGCAGCTTAGTGGGGGCACAGAACGTCCTGACTTTC. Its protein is CASSLVGAQNVLTF.

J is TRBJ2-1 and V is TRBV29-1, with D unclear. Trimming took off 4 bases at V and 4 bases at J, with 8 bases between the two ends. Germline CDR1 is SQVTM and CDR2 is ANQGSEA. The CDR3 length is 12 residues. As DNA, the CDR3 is TGCAGCGTTGTAGCTGGATACAATGAGCAGTTCTTC. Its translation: CSVVAGYNEQFF.

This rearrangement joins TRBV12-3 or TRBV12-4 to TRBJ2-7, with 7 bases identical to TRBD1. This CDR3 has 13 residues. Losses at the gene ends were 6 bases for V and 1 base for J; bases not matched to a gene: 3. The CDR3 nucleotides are TGTGCCAGCAGGCACAGGGGATCCTACGAGCAGTACTTC. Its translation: CASRHRGSYEQYF.

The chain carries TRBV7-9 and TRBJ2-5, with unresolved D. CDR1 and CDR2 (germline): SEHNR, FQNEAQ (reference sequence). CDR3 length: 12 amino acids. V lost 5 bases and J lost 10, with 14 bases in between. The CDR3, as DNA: TGTGCCAGCAGCGGAGACCCGAGGAGCCAGTACTTC. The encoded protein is CASSGDPRSQYF.

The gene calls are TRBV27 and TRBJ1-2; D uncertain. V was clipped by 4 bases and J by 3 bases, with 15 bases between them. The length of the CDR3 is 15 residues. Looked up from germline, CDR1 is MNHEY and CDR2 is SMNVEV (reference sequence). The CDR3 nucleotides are TGTGCCAGCAGTTCGTCCCCCGTGGAGTACTATGGCTACACCTTC. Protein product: CASSSSPVEYYGYTF.

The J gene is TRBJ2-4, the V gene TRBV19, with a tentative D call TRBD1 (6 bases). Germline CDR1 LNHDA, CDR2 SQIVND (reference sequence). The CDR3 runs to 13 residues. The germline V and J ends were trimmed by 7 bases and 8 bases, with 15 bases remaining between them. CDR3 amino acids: CASIGTPRYIQYF. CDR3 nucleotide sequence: TGTGCCAGTATCGGGACACCCAGATACATTCAGTACTTC.

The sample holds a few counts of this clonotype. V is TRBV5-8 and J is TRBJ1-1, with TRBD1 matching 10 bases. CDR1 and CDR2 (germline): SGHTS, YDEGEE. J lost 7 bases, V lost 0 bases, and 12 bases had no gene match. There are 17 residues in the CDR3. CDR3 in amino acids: CASSLVWGTGVVDEAFF. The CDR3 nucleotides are TGTGCCAGCAGCTTGGTGTGGGGGACAGGGGTCGTCGATGAAGCTTTCTTT. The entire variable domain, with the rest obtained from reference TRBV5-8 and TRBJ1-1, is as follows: EAGVTQSPTHLIKTRGQQATLRCSPISGHTSVYWYQQALGLGLQFLLWYDEGEERNRGNFPPRFSGRQFPNYSSELNVNALELEDSALYLCASSLVWGTGVVDEAFFGQGTRLTVV.

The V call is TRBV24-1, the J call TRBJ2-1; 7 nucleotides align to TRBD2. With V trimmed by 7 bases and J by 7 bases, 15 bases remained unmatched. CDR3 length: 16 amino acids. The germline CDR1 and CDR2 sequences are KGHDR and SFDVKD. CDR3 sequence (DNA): TGTGCCACCAGCCCGCCAGTGGGCGGGAGTTTTAATGAGCAGTTCTTC. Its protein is CATSPPVGGSFNEQFF.

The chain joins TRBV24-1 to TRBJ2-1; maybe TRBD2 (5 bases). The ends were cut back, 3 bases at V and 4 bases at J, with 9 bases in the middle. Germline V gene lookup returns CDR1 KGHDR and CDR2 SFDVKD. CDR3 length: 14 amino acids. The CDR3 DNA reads TGTGCCACCAGTGATGTGGACTCGTACAATGAGCAGTTCTTC. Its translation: CATSDVDSYNEQFF.

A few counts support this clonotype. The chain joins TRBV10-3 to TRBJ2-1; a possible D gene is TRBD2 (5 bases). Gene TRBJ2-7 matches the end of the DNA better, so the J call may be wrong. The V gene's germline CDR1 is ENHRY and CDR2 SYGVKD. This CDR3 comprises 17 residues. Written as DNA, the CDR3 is TGTGCCATCAGTGAGTCGTTATCCACTAGTTCCTACAATGAGCAGTACTTC. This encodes CAISESLSTSSYNEQYF.

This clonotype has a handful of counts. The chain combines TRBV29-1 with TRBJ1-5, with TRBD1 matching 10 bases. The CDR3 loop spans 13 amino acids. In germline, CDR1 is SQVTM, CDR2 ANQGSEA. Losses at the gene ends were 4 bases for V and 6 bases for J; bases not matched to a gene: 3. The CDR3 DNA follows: TGCAGCGTTGCGACAGGGGGCGGTCAGCCCCAGCATTTT. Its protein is CSVATGGGQPQHF.

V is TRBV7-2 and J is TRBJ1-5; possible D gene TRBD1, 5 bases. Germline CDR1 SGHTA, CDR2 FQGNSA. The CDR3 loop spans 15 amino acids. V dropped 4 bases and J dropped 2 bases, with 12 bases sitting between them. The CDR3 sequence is CASSWQRGGNQPQHF. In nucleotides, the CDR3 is TGTGCCAGCAGCTGGCAAAGGGGTGGCAATCAGCCCCAGCATTTT.

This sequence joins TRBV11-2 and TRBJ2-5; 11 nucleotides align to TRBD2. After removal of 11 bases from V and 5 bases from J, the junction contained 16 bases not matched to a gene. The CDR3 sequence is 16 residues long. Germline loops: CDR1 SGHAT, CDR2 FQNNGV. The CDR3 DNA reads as TGTGCCGGCTGCCCCTTAGCGGGGGGGCAGGTGGAGACCCAGTACTTC. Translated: CAGCPLAGGQVETQYF.

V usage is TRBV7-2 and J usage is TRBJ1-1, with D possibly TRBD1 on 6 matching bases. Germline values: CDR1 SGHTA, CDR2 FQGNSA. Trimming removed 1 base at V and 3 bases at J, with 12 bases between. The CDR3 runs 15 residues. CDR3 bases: TGTGCCAGCAGCTTAGGAGGGGCAGGGGACACTGAAGCTTTCTTT. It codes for CASSLGGAGDTEAFF.

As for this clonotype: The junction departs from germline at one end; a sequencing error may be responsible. The CDR3 region has the DNA TGTACCACCAGCAGAGGTGGGCCGACAGGGCGAAATAGCAATCAGCCCCAGCATTTT. Translation: CTTSRGGPTGRNSNQPQHF. The rearrangement joins TRBV15 to TRBJ1-5, with TRBD1 identical over 7 bases. This CDR3 spans 19 amino acids. Germline V gene lookup returns CDR1 LNHNV and CDR2 YYDKDF (reference sequence). Full variable domain (remainder filled in from reference TRBV15 and TRBJ1-5): DAMVIQNPRYQVTQFGKPVTLSCSQTLNHNVMYWYQQKSSQAPKLLFHYYDKDFNNEADTPDNFQSRRPNTSFCFLDIRSPGLGDTAMYLCTTSRGGPTGRNSNQPQHFGDGTRLSIL.

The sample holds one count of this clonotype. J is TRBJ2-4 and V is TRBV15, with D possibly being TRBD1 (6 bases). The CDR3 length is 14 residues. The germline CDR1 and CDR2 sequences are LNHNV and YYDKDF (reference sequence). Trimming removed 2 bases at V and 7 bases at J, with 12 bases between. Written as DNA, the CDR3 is TGTGCCACCAGCAGACCAGGGGCGGAGAACATTCAGTACTTC. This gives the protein CATSRPGAENIQYF. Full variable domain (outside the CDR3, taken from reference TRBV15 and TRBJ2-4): DAMVIQNPRYQVTQFGKPVTLSCSQTLNHNVMYWYQQKSSQAPKLLFHYYDKDFNNEADTPDNFQSRRPNTSFCFLDIRSPGLGDTAMYLCATSRPGAENIQYFGAGTRLSVL.

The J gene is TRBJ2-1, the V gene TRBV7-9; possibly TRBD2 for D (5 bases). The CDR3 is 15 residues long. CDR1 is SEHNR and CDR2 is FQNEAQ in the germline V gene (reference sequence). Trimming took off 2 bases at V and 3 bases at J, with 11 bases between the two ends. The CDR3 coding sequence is TGTGCCAGCAGCTTACGGACGGGAAACTACAATGAGCAGTTCTTC. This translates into CASSLRTGNYNEQFF. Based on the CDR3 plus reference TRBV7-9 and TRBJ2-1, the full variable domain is DTGVSQNPRHKITKRGQNVTFRCDPISEHNRLYWYRQTLGQGPEFLTYFQNEAQLEKSRLLSDRFSAERPKGSFSTLEIQRTEQGDSAMYLCASSLRTGNYNEQFFGPGTRLTVL.

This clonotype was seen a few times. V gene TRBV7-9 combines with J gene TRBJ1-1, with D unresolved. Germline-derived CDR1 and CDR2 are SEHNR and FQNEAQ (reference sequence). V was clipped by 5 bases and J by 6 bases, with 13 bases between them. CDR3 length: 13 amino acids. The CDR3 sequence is CASSVYRGAEAFF. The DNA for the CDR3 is TGTGCCAGCAGCGTATACAGAGGTGCTGAAGCTTTCTTT.